This passage covers 6 T cell receptor beta chains from one sample sequenced in a study of blood T cell repertoires in COVID-19. Some clones are missing from TCRdb's copy, which holds only in-frame ones; the method was immunoSEQ multiplex PCR. Counted here are a few hundred thousand clones, 80% to 90% occurring once; the ten biggest clones make up 2.2%. The sequenced sample consisted of PBMCs or T cells enriched from blood (not recorded which). These TCRs come from a man aged 25 to 40 who had recovered from COVID-19.

This sequence joins TRBV6-5 and TRBJ1-1, with a possible D match to TRBD1 (5 bases). Trimming took 0 bases from V and 3 from J, leaving 8 bases between them. The CDR3 length is 14 residues. Germline assignment: CDR1 MNHEY and CDR2 SVGAGI. The CDR3, as DNA: TGTGCCAGCAGTTACTCGGGGGGGGACACTGAAGCTTTCTTT. Residues: CASSYSGGDTEAFF.

The rearrangement uses TRBV7-9 and TRBJ1-2; possible D gene TRBD1, 6 bases. Trimming left V 1 base short and J 4 bases short, with 10 bases between. Germline V lookup: CDR1 SEHNR, CDR2 FQNEAQ (reference sequence). This CDR3 spans 14 amino acids. The CDR3 loop is CASSLGQGIYGYTF. The CDR3 DNA sequence: TGTGCCAGCAGCTTAGGGCAGGGGATCTATGGCTACACCTTC.

The rearrangement links TRBV6-5 to TRBJ1-5; perhaps TRBD1 as D (6 bases). CDR1 and CDR2 (germline): MNHEY, SVGAGI. V gave up 2 bases and J gave up 7 bases, with 9 bases separating them. The CDR3 has 13 amino acids. CDR3 nucleotides: TGTGCCAGCAGTTACAAGGGGGACCAGCCCCAGCATTTT. It yields the protein CASSYKGDQPQHF.

The sample holds one count of this clone. This chain joins TRBV9 and TRBJ2-3, with no clear D. Germline CDR1 reads SGDLS; CDR2 reads YYNGEE. The V end lost 3 bases, the J end lost 0 bases, and 11 bases lay between the germline ends. CDR3 length: 15 amino acids. The CDR3 DNA follows: TGTGCCAGCAGCGCAGGTTTCCTAAGCACAGATACGCAGTATTTT. Translation: CASSAGFLSTDTQYF. Based on the CDR3 plus reference TRBV9 and TRBJ2-3, the full variable domain is DSGVTQTPKHLITATGQRVTLRCSPRSGDLSVYWYQQSLDQGLQFLIQYYNGEERAKGNILERFSAQQFPDLHSELNLSSLELGDSALYFCASSAGFLSTDTQYFGPGTRLTVL.

This chain connects TRBV4-2 to TRBJ2-2; 12 bases match TRBD2. The germline gives CDR1 LGHNA, CDR2 YNFKEQ. The CDR3 loop spans 15 amino acids. After removal of 2 bases from V and 6 bases from J, the junction contained 1 base not matched to a gene. The CDR3 DNA reads as TGTGCCAGCAGCCAACTAGCGGGGGGGGCCGGGGAGCTGTTTTTT. Amino acid sequence: CASSQLAGGAGELFF.

The chain links TRBV7-9 to TRBJ2-5, with 9 bases fitting TRBD2. Per germline, CDR1 SEHNR and CDR2 FQNEAQ (reference sequence). V trimming: 2 bases; J trimming: 1 base; junction bases outside the gene matches: 11. The CDR3 spans 18 residues. Here the CDR3 reads CASSLYSWLAGFQETQYF. The CDR3 region has the DNA TGTGCCAGCAGCTTATATTCGTGGCTAGCGGGGTTCCAAGAGACCCAGTACTTC.